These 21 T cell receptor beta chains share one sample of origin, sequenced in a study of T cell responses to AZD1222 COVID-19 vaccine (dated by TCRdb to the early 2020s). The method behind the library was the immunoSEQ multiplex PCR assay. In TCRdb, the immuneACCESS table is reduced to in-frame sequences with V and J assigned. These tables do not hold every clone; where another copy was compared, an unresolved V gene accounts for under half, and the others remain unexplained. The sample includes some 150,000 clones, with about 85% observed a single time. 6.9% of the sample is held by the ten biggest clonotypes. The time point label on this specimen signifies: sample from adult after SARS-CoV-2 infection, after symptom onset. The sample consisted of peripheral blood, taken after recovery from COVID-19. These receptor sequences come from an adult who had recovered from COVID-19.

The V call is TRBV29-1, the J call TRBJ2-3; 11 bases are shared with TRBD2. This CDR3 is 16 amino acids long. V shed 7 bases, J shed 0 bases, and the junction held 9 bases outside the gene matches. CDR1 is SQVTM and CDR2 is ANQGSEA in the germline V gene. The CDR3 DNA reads TGCAGCGGGGCAGGACCTAGCGGGGGGAGCACAGATACGCAGTATTTT. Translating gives CSGAGPSGGSTDTQYF.

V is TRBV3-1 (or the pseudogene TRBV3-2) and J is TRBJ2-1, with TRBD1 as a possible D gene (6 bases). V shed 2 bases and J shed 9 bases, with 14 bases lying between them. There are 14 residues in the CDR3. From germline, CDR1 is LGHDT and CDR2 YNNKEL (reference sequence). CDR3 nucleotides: TGTGCCAGCAGCCAATTCCAGGGGCGGGTTGAGCAGTTCTTC. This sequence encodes CASSQFQGRVEQFF.

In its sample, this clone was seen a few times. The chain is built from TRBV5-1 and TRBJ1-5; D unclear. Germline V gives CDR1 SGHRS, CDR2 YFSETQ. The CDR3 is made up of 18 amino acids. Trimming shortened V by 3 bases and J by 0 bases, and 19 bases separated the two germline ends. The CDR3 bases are TGCGCCAGCAGCTCCCTTCGCTGCAAAATGGATAGCAATCAGCCCCAGCATTTT. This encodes CASSSLRCKMDSNQPQHF.

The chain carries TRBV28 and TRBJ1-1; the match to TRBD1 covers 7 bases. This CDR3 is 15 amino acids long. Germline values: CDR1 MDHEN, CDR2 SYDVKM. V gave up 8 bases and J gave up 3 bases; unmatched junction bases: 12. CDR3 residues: CASRWTGSRDTEAFF. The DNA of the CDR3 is TGTGCCAGCCGGTGGACAGGTTCTAGGGACACTGAAGCTTTCTTT.

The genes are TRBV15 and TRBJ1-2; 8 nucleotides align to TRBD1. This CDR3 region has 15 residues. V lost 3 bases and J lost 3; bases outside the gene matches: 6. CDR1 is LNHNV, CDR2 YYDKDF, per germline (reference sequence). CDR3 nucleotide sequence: TGTGCCACCAGCAGGGGGGGGACAGGATACTATGGCTACACCTTC. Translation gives CATSRGGTGYYGYTF.

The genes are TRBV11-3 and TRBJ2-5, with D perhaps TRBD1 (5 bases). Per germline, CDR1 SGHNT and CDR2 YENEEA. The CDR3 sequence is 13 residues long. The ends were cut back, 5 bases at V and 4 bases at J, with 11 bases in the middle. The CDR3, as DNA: TGTGCCAGCAGCCTAGGGGCAGCAGAGACCCAGTACTTC. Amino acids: CASSLGAAETQYF.

This chain's CDR3 is CASSFEGGAEAFF. The CDR3 DNA sequence: TGTGCCAGCAGCTTCGAGGGGGGCGCTGAAGCTTTCTTT. The chain employs TRBV12-3 or TRBV12-4 and TRBJ1-1; TRBD1 is a possible D gene (6 bases). V was shortened by 6 bases and J by 6 bases, with 14 bases between the two germline ends. The CDR3 covers 13 residues.

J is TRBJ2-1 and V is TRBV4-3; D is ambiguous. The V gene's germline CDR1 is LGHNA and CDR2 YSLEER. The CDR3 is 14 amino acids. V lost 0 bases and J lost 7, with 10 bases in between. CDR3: CASSQDYVANEQFF. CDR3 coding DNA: TGCGCCAGCAGCCAAGATTATGTCGCGAATGAGCAGTTCTTC.

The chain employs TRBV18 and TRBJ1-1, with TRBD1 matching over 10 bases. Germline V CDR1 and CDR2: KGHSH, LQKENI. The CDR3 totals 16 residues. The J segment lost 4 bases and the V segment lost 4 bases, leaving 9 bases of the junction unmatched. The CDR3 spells CASSRKGTGDTTEAFF. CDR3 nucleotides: TGTGCCAGCTCACGTAAAGGGACAGGGGATACCACTGAAGCTTTCTTT.

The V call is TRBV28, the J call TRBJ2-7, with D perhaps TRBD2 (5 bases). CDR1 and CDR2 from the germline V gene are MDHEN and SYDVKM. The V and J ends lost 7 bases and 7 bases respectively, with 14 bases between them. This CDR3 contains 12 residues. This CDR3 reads CASKTGFSEQYF. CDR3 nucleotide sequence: TGTGCCAGCAAGACGGGGTTTTCAGAGCAGTACTTC.

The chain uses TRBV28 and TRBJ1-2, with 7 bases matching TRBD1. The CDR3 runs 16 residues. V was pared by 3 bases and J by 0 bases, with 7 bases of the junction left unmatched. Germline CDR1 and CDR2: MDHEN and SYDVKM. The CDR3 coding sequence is TGTGCCAGCAGTTTTTCGGGAGGGGGCACTAACTATGGCTACACCTTC. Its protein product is CASSFSGGGTNYGYTF.

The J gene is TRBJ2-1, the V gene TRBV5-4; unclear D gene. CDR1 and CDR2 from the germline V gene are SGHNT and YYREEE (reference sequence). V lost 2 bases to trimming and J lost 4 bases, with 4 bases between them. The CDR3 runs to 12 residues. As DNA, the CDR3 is TGTGCCAGCAGCTTTAATTACAATGAGCAGTTCTTC. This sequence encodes CASSFNYNEQFF. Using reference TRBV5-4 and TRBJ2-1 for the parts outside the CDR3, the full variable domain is ETGVTQSPTHLIKTRGQQVTLRCSSQSGHNTVSWYQQALGQGPQFIFQYYREEENGRGNFPPRFSGLQFPNYSSELNVNALELDDSALYLCASSFNYNEQFFGPGTRLTVL.

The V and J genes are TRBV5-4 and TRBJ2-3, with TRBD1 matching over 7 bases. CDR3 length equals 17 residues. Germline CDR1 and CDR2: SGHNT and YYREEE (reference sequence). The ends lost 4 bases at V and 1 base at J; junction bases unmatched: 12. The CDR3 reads CASSVAYQGVGTDTQYF. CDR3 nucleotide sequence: TGTGCCAGCAGCGTTGCCTATCAGGGGGTCGGCACAGATACGCAGTATTTT.

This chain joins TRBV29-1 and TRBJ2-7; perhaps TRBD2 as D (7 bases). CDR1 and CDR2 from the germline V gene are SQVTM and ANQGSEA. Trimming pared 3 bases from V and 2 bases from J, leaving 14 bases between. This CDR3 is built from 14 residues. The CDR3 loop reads CSVDPGEGTYEQYF. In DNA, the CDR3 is TGCAGCGTTGACCCAGGGGAGGGTACCTACGAGCAGTACTTC.

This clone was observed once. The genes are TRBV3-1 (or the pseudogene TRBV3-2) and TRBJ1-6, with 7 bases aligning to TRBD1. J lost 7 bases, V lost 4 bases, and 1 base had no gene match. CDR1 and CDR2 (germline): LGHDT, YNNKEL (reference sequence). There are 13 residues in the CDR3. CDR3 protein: CASSPGQNSPLHF. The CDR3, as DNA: TGTGCCAGCAGCCCGGGACAGAATTCACCCCTCCACTTT.

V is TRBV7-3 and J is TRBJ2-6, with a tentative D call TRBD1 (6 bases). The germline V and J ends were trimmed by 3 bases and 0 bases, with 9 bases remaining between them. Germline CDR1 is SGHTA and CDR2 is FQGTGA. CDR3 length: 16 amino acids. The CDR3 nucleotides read TGTGCCAGCAGCTTTAGACAGGCCTCTGGGGCCAACGTCCTGACTTTC. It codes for CASSFRQASGANVLTF.

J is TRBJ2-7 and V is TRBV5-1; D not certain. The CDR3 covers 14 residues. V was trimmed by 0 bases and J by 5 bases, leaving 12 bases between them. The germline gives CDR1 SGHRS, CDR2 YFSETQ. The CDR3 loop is CASSLGWGSNEQYF. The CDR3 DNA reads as TGCGCCAGCAGCTTGGGCTGGGGTTCGAACGAGCAGTACTTC. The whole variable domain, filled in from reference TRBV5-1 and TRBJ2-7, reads KAGVTQTPRYLIKTRGQQVTLSCSPISGHRSVSWYQQTPGQGLQFLFEYFSETQRNKGNFPGRFSGRQFSNSRSEMNVSTLELGDSALYLCASSLGWGSNEQYFGPGTRLTVT.

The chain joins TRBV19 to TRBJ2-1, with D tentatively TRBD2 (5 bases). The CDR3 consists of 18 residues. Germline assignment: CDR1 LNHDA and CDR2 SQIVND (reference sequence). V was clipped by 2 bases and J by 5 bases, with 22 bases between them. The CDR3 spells CASSIKGQWAGRNNEQFF. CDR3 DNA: TGTGCCAGTAGTATAAAAGGTCAGTGGGCGGGCCGAAACAATGAGCAGTTCTTC.

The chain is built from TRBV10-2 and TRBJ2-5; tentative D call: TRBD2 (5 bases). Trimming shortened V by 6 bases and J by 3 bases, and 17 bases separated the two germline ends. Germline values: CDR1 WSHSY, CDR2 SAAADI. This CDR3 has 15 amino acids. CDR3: CASSPDGPGKETQYF. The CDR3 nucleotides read TGCGCCAGCAGCCCCGACGGGCCGGGGAAAGAGACCCAGTACTTC.

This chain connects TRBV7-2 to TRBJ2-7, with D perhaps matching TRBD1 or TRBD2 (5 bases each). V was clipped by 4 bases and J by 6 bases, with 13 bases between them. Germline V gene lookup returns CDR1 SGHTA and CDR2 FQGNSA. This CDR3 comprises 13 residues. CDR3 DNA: TGTGCCAGCAGCTCCGGGACCCAGGGCGAGCAGTACTTC. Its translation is CASSSGTQGEQYF.

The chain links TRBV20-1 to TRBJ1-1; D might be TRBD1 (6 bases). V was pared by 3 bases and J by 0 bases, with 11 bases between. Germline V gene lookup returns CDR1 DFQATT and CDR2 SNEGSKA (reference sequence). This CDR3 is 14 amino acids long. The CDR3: CSASPGHMNTEAFF. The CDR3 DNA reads TGCAGTGCTAGTCCGGGACACATGAACACTGAAGCTTTCTTT.